This is a list of T cell receptor beta chains from one sample in a study of PD-1 blockade in classical Hodgkin lymphoma. This table comes from immunoSEQ multiplex PCR, and its TCRdb copy is limited to in-frame clones, with some not included. Of roughly 35,000 clones in the sample, roughly 88% are singletons; the top ten hold about 7.4%. The material was peripheral blood mononuclear cells (PBMCs), obtained before the second cycle of nivolumab. The origin of the receptors is a human donor with classical Hodgkin lymphoma. Both conserved end residues are part of each CDR3. Fields, in order: J gene, V gene, CDR3 length, D gene, clone size, CDR3 protein, CDR3 DNA. D genes are given only for firm matches. Rows give clone size only sometimes, using once, few, many, or a class for an expanded clone.

TRBJ2-4 | TRBV19 | 12 | NA | NA | CASSIEGKIQYF | TGTGCCAGTAGTATAGAGGGGAAAATTCAGTACTTC
TRBJ1-3 | TRBV29-1 | 15 | NA | once | CSVAGTASSGNTIYF | TGCAGCGTCGCCGGGACGGCTAGCTCTGGAAACACCATATATTTT
TRBJ2-3 | TRBV29-1 | 15 | NA | NA | CSVEDRQVSTDTQYF | TGCAGCGTTGAAGATAGACAGGTTAGCACAGATACGCAGTATTTT
TRBJ1-5 | TRBV27 | 15 | NA | NA | CASSLGFASNQPQHF | TGTGCCAGCAGTTTAGGGTTTGCGAGCAATCAGCCCCAGCATTTT
TRBJ1-1 | TRBV18 | 15 | NA | NA | CASSPLGPPNTEAFF | TGTGCCAGCTCACCATTAGGGCCACCGAACACTGAAGCTTTCTTT
TRBJ2-4 | TRBV4-1 | 19 | TRBD2 | NA | CASSQESRVAGLAKNIQYF | TGCGCCAGTAGCCAAGAGTCTCGGGTAGCGGGACTAGCCAAAAACATTCAGTACTTC
TRBJ1-2 | TRBV27 | 14 | NA | NA | CASSLGGSDGGYTF | TGTGCCAGCAGTTTAGGTGGCTCTGATGGGGGCTACACCTTC
TRBJ2-3 | TRBV7-3 | 15 | NA | NA | CASSLMGLSTDTQYF | TGTGCCAGCAGCTTAATGGGACTTTCCACAGATACGCAGTATTTT
TRBJ2-7 | TRBV6-1 | 14 | NA | NA | CASSETPGHYEQYF | TGTGCCAGCAGTGAGACACCAGGCCACTACGAGCAGTACTTC
TRBJ1-1 | TRBV2 | 14 | NA | NA | CASKEEFMNTEAFF | TGTGCCAGCAAAGAGGAATTTATGAACACTGAAGCTTTCTTT
TRBJ2-3 | TRBV6-5 | 15 | TRBD1 | NA | CASRRQGSGIDTQYF | TGTGCCAGCAGAAGACAGGGGTCGGGGATAGATACGCAGTATTTT
TRBJ2-1 | TRBV9 | 21 | TRBD1 | NA | CASSVAQSYWSTGGGMDEQFF | TGTGCCAGCAGCGTAGCCCAATCATACTGGTCGACAGGGGGTGGTATGGATGAGCAGTTCTTC
TRBJ2-7 | TRBV7-8 | 14 | NA | NA | CASTGRGFSYEQYF | TGTGCCAGCACCGGCAGGGGATTTAGCTACGAGCAGTACTTC
TRBJ2-1 | TRBV7-3 | 16 | TRBD1 | NA | CASSAPGQGIASEQFF | TGTGCCAGCAGCGCGCCGGGACAGGGGATCGCTTCTGAGCAGTTCTTC
TRBJ1-2 | TRBV2 | 19 | NA | NA | CASSEGTPVMGMGFYGYTF | TGTGCCAGCAGTGAAGGAACCCCAGTAATGGGGATGGGGTTCTATGGCTACACCTTC
TRBJ2-7 | TRBV5-6 | 13 | NA | NA | CASSLEGSYEQYF | TGTGCCAGCAGCTTAGAGGGCTCCTACGAGCAGTACTTC
TRBJ2-5 | TRBV7-9 | 15 | TRBD2 | NA | CASSLKSGSLETQYF | TGTGCCAGCAGCTTAAAAAGCGGGAGTCTTGAGACCCAGTACTTC
TRBJ1-4 | TRBV11-2 | 17 | NA | NA | CASSLGRGGVSNEKLFF | TGTGCCAGCAGCTTAGGGAGGGGGGGCGTGTCTAATGAAAAACTGTTTTTT
TRBJ1-2 | TRBV18 | 15 | NA | NA | CASSQPTEANYGYTF | TGTGCCAGCTCACAACCGACCGAGGCCAACTATGGCTACACCTTC
TRBJ1-2 | TRBV14 | 15 | NA | NA | CASSQENRAHYGYTF | TGTGCCAGCAGCCAAGAGAACAGAGCTCACTATGGCTACACCTTC
TRBJ2-6 | TRBV28 | 13 | NA | NA | CASGNSGANVLTF | TGTGCCTCAGGAAACTCTGGGGCCAACGTCCTGACTTTC
TRBJ2-1 | TRBV11-2 | 16 | TRBD2 | once | CASSLFSSGRDNEQFF | TGTGCCAGCAGTCTCTTCTCCAGCGGGAGGGACAATGAGCAGTTCTTC
TRBJ2-7 | TRBV28 | 14 | TRBD1 | NA | CASSPYQQGAFGYF | TGTGCCAGCAGTCCCTATCAACAGGGGGCGTTCGGGTACTTC
TRBJ2-7 | TRBV7-9 | 16 | TRBD2 | NA | CASSLATSGRRYEQYF | TGTGCCAGCAGCTTAGCGACTAGCGGGAGAAGGTACGAGCAGTACTTC
TRBJ2-5 | TRBV12-5 | 15 | TRBD1 | NA | CASGLASGQGVTQYF | TGTGCTAGTGGTTTGGCGTCGGGACAGGGAGTGACCCAGTACTTC
TRBJ2-7 | TRBV12-5 | 14 | NA | NA | CASGLTGSIHEQYF | TGTGCTAGTGGTTTGACAGGTAGTATCCACGAGCAGTACTTC
TRBJ1-1 | TRBV10-3 | 14 | TRBD1 | once | CAIRGQGLNTEAFF | TGTGCCATCAGGGGACAGGGGTTGAACACTGAAGCTTTCTTT
TRBJ1-1 | TRBV5-7 | 13 | NA | few | CASSFIVNTEAFF | TGTGCCAGCAGCTTTATTGTGAACACTGAAGCTTTCTTT
TRBJ2-1 | TRBV11-2 | 17 | NA | NA | CATTPRPRGYTYNEQFF | TGTGCCACCACCCCGCGGCCCCGCGGGTACACCTACAATGAGCAATTCTTC
TRBJ2-7 | TRBV29-1 | 13 | TRBD1 | NA | CSVADRTSGEQYF | TGCAGCGTTGCGGACAGGACCTCTGGCGAGCAGTACTTC
TRBJ1-2 | TRBV27 | 13 | NA | few | CASSYPSGYGYTF | TGTGCCAGCAGTTATCCATCGGGCTATGGCTACACCTTC
TRBJ2-2 | TRBV7-3 | 15 | NA | NA | CASSLGSGLTGELFF | TGTGCCAGCAGCTTGGGGTCAGGGCTCACCGGGGAGCTGTTTTTT
TRBJ1-2 | TRBV5-1 | 16 | NA | NA | CASSSASGGARLGYTF | TGCGCCAGCAGCTCGGCCTCGGGTGGGGCGCGCCTTGGCTACACCTTC
TRBJ2-1 | TRBV10-1 | 14 | NA | NA | CASSESGSYNEQFF | TGCGCCAGCAGTGAGTCCGGTTCTTACAATGAGCAGTTCTTC
TRBJ2-3 | TRBV2 | 12 | NA | NA | CASSPSTDTQYF | TGTGCCAGCAGCCCTAGCACAGATACGCAGTATTTT
TRBJ2-7 | TRBV27 | 13 | NA | NA | CASSPLYPYEQYF | TGTGCCAGCAGTCCCCTTTATCCCTACGAGCAGTACTTC
TRBJ2-7 | TRBV11-3 | 15 | TRBD1 | NA | CASSSGQGLSYEQYF | TGTGCCAGCAGCTCCGGACAGGGGCTCTCCTACGAGCAGTACTTC
TRBJ2-5 | TRBV10-1 | 14 | NA | NA | CASSSGALLETQYF | TGCGCCAGCAGTTCAGGGGCTCTACTGGAGACCCAGTACTTC
TRBJ1-1 | TRBV2 | 13 | NA | NA | CASRGGVNTEAFF | TGTGCCAGCAGGGGGGGGGTGAACACTGAAGCTTTCTTT
TRBJ1-3 | TRBV7-9 | 15 | TRBD1 | NA | CASRPGGSSGNTIYF | TGTGCCAGCAGACCAGGGGGAAGCTCTGGAAACACCATATATTTT